These 5 T cell receptor beta chains came from one sample sequenced in a study of blood T cell repertoires in COVID-19. Clones were read by immunoSEQ multiplex PCR, and TCRdb kept only the in-frame ones, dropping some. Of 200,000 to 250,000 clones in the sample, around 92% were seen once. Sequencing was done on a sample of peripheral blood. These receptors came from a young man with acute or convalescent COVID-19.

The chain couples TRBV29-1 to TRBJ1-3, with D perhaps TRBD1 (5 bases). CDR1 SQVTM and CDR2 ANQGSEA come from the germline V gene. Trimming removed 7 bases at V and 0 bases at J, with 13 bases between. There are 14 residues in the CDR3. The DNA of the CDR3 is TGCAGCGCCTCCGACAGACTCTCTGGAAACACCATATATTTT. Amino acid sequence: CSASDRLSGNTIYF. The whole variable domain, remainder taken from reference TRBV29-1 and TRBJ1-3, is SAVISQKPSRDICQRGTSLTIQCQVDSQVTMMFWYRQQPGQSLTLIATANQGSEATYESGFVIDKFPISRPNLTFSTLTVSNMSPEDSSIYLCSASDRLSGNTIYFGEGSWLTVV.

This clone was seen once. The chain recombines TRBV5-4 with TRBJ1-6; possible D gene TRBD1, 5 bases. The V gene's germline CDR1 is SGHNT and CDR2 YYREEE (reference sequence). The V and J ends lost 4 bases and 4 bases respectively, with 9 bases between them. The CDR3 has 14 residues. CDR3 loop: CASSPGQYNSPLHF. The DNA for the CDR3 is TGTGCCAGCAGCCCAGGGCAGTATAATTCACCCCTCCACTTT. Complete variable domain (other parts from reference TRBV5-4 and TRBJ1-6): ETGVTQSPTHLIKTRGQQVTLRCSSQSGHNTVSWYQQALGQGPQFIFQYYREEENGRGNFPPRFSGLQFPNYSSELNVNALELDDSALYLCASSPGQYNSPLHFGNGTRLTVT.

The chain links TRBV5-5 to TRBJ2-7, with TRBD2 as a possible D gene (6 bases). The V end lost 0 bases, the J end lost 2 bases, and 15 bases lay between the germline ends. Germline CDR1 and CDR2: SGHKS and YYEKEE (reference sequence). The CDR3 has 16 amino acids. The CDR3 coding sequence is TGTGCCAGCAGCTTGGCGGAGGGCCAGACCGCCTACGAGCAGTACTTC. Protein: CASSLAEGQTAYEQYF.

The V call is TRBV5-1, the J call TRBJ1-2, with 7 bases that match TRBD1. Per the germline V gene, CDR1 is SGHRS and CDR2 is YFSETQ. This CDR3 is built from 15 residues. Trimming at V came to 2 bases and at J to 1 base, leaving 5 bases not matched to a gene. The CDR3 DNA reads as TGCGCCAGCAGCTTAGGGACAGCGATTAACTATGGCTACACCTTC. This gives the protein CASSLGTAINYGYTF.

This chain uses TRBV6-5 with TRBJ2-4; 8 bases match TRBD2. The ends lost 0 bases at V and 3 bases at J; junction bases unmatched: 4. Germline CDR1 and CDR2: MNHEY and SVGAGI. The CDR3 spans 16 residues. For the CDR3, the DNA is TGTGCCAGCAGTTACTCGACTAGCGAGAACAAAAACATTCAGTACTTC. Encoded protein: CASSYSTSENKNIQYF.